These 26 T cell receptor beta chains were all obtained from the same sample, sequenced in a study of shared clonotypes between healthy human individuals. The naive CD8 subset, CD45RO-negative cells positively selected for CCR7, excluded terminally differentiated effector memory CD45RA+ cells. Method: immunoSEQ multiplex PCR; TCRdb's copy keeps in-frame clones and lacks some. In the table there are about 750,000 clones, 80% to 95% of which are singletons. The sample was naive CD8+ T cells sorted from blood. The receptors come from a young man in good health.

V is TRBV13 and J is TRBJ1-1, with no clear D. CDR1 and CDR2 from the germline V gene are PRHDT and FYEKMQ (reference sequence). V was clipped by 0 bases and J by 4 bases, with 9 bases between them. The CDR3 spans 14 residues. For the CDR3, the DNA is TGTGCCAGCAGCTTAGGTCCGGGCCGCACTGAAGCTTTCTTT. Amino acids: CASSLGPGRTEAFF.

The V gene is TRBV6-1, the J gene TRBJ1-5, with D tentatively TRBD1 (6 bases). V shed 2 bases and J shed 2 bases, with 13 bases lying between them. CDR1 MNHNS and CDR2 SASEGT come from the germline V gene. The CDR3 has 16 amino acids. The CDR3 nucleotides are TGTGCCAGCAGTGAATCCAGGGGATACGGCAATCAGCCCCAGCATTTT. This translates into CASSESRGYGNQPQHF.

V usage is TRBV7-9 and J usage is TRBJ2-7, with a possible D match to TRBD1 (5 bases). V was shortened by 5 bases and J by 1 base, with 18 bases between the two germline ends. The CDR3 contains 16 residues. Germline V gives CDR1 SEHNR, CDR2 FQNEAQ (reference sequence). CDR3 region: CASSSKRQSSSYEQYF. The DNA for the CDR3 is TGTGCCAGCAGCAGCAAAAGACAGTCTTCATCCTACGAGCAGTACTTC. The full variable domain, completed using reference TRBV7-9 and TRBJ2-7, is DTGVSQNPRHKITKRGQNVTFRCDPISEHNRLYWYRQTLGQGPEFLTYFQNEAQLEKSRLLSDRFSAERPKGSFSTLEIQRTEQGDSAMYLCASSSKRQSSSYEQYFGPGTRLTVT.

The count of this clone is one. The genes are TRBV28 and TRBJ2-1, with D possibly TRBD1 on 6 matching bases. The CDR3 has 16 residues. Trimming shortened V by 4 bases and J by 2 bases, and 15 bases separated the two germline ends. Germline-derived CDR1 and CDR2 are MDHEN and SYDVKM. DNA for the CDR3: TGTGCCAGCAGTTCACTTTTTGGGGGCCCCTACAATGAGCAGTTCTTC. This codes for CASSSLFGGPYNEQFF. The full variable domain, in which reference TRBV28 and TRBJ2-1 provide the parts outside the CDR3, is DVKVTQSSRYLVKRTGEKVFLECVQDMDHENMFWYRQDPGLGLRLIYFSYDVKMKEKGDIPEGYSVSREKKERFSLILESASTNQTSMYLCASSSLFGGPYNEQFFGPGTRLTVL.

The chain recombines TRBV21-1 with TRBJ2-3; the table assigns TRBD2, which was not confirmed against the DNA. TRBV21-1 is recorded as a pseudogene. The CDR3 consists of 16 residues. CDR3 protein: CASSLSGALSTDTQYF. CDR3 sequence (DNA): TGTGCCAGCAGCCTATCGGGAGCGCTGAGCACAGATACGCAGTATTTT.

This chain uses TRBV4-3 with TRBJ1-5; D uncertain. The CDR3 sequence is 15 residues long. V lost 1 base, J lost 5 bases, and 12 bases lay in between. CDR1 is LGHNA and CDR2 is YSLEER in the germline V gene. CDR3 coding DNA: TGCGCCAGCAGCCAAGCCGTTGGAGTGGATCAGCCCCAGCATTTT. It codes for CASSQAVGVDQPQHF.

The V gene is TRBV11-2, the J gene TRBJ2-7; D remains ambiguous. The CDR3 totals 14 residues. CDR1 SGHAT and CDR2 FQNNGV come from the germline V gene. The V end lost 2 bases, the J end lost 0 bases, and 8 bases lay between the germline ends. The CDR3 DNA is TGTGCCAGCAGCTTAACAGAGAGCTCCTACGAGCAGTACTTC. It translates to CASSLTESSYEQYF.

V gene TRBV30 combines with J gene TRBJ2-2, with 9 bases matching TRBD1. The CDR3 consists of 15 residues. Germline CDR1 GTSNPN, CDR2 SVGIG (reference sequence). The ends lost 5 bases at V and 13 bases at J; junction bases unmatched: 17. CDR3 in DNA: TGTGCCTGGCAAAACCCGACAGGGGGAGTAGTCTGGCTGTTTTTT. This translates into CAWQNPTGGVVWLFF.

The gene calls are TRBV30 and TRBJ2-3; D is perhaps TRBD1 (5 bases). Germline V gene data show CDR1 as GTSNPN and CDR2 as SVGIG (reference sequence). This CDR3 region has 13 residues. The ends were cut back, 1 base at V and 6 bases at J, with 11 bases in the middle. The CDR3 here is CAWSEGSADTQYF. DNA for the CDR3: TGTGCCTGGAGTGAGGGGTCGGCGGATACGCAGTATTTT.

This clone was detected only a few times. V gene TRBV7-9 combines with J gene TRBJ1-2; D gene ambiguous. The CDR3 length is 10 residues. Germline CDR1 and CDR2: SEHNR and FQNEAQ (reference sequence). V was shortened by 8 bases and J by 8 bases, with 9 bases between the two germline ends. For the CDR3, the DNA is TGTGCCAGCGGGCCTGAGGGCTACACCTTC. Translated: CASGPEGYTF.

The chain has TRBV2 and TRBJ2-1, with D possibly being TRBD1 (5 bases). This CDR3 contains 16 residues. V lost 6 bases and J 3 bases, leaving 18 bases between the germline ends. Germline CDR1 and CDR2: SNHLY and FYNNEI. CDR3 in amino acids: CASSFRSETDYNEQFF. The DNA of the CDR3 is TGTGCCAGCAGCTTCCGTTCCGAGACAGACTACAATGAGCAGTTCTTC.

This rearrangement joins TRBV7-2 to TRBJ2-1; 7 bases are shared with TRBD2. Germline V CDR1 and CDR2: SGHTA, FQGNSA. With 1 base clipped from V and 8 bases from J, the junction kept 14 bases outside the gene matches. CDR3 size: 17 residues. The CDR3 is CASSLVWGGAVGHEQFF. The CDR3 coding sequence is TGTGCCAGCAGCTTAGTATGGGGAGGGGCCGTGGGACATGAGCAGTTCTTC.

The chain uses TRBV7-9 and TRBJ2-7, with TRBD2 identical over 8 bases. The CDR3 sequence is 15 residues long. Germline CDR1 and CDR2: SEHNR and FQNEAQ (reference sequence). Trimming removed 6 bases from V and 3 bases from J; junction bases left unmatched: 10. Written as DNA, the CDR3 is TGTGCCAGCAGTAATTTAGCGGGACGAGGCTACGAGCAGTACTTC. It is translated as CASSNLAGRGYEQYF. Supplemented by reference TRBV7-9 and TRBJ2-7, the full variable domain reads DTGVSQNPRHKITKRGQNVTFRCDPISEHNRLYWYRQTLGQGPEFLTYFQNEAQLEKSRLLSDRFSAERPKGSFSTLEIQRTEQGDSAMYLCASSNLAGRGYEQYFGPGTRLTVT.

The chain combines TRBV21-1 with TRBJ2-7; no DNA check was done on the table's D call, TRBD1. TRBV21-1 is a documented pseudogene. The CDR3 covers 13 residues. The CDR3 bases are TGTGCCAGCGGGGTCAGGGCCCTCTACGAGCAGTACTTC. Amino acid sequence: CASGVRALYEQYF.

A remark on this clone: Distinct nucleotide sequences in the sample also encode this CDR3. The V gene is TRBV27, the J gene TRBJ2-7; 7 bases map to TRBD1. The junction had 5 bases not matched to a gene; V was cut back by 4 bases and J by 2 bases. The CDR3 covers 14 residues. Germline V gene sequence: CDR1 MNHEY, CDR2 SMNVEV (reference sequence). Written as DNA, the CDR3 is TGTGCCAGCAGTTGGGGCCAGGGGGCCTACGAGCAGTACTTC. This translates into CASSWGQGAYEQYF.

CDR3 protein: CASSYSIDKSYGYTF. CDR3 in DNA: TGTGCCAGCAGTTACTCGATTGACAAATCCTATGGCTACACCTTC. This sequence joins TRBV6-5 and TRBJ1-2; D not certain. This CDR3 is built from 15 residues. Germline-derived CDR1 and CDR2 are MNHEY and SVGAGI. V shed 0 bases and J shed 4 bases, with 12 bases lying between them.

The CDR3 sequence: CASSLGGGYEQFF. The CDR3 nucleotides read TGTGCCAGCAGCTTGGGAGGCGGTTATGAGCAGTTCTTC. J is TRBJ2-1 and V is TRBV5-6; no definite D call. This CDR3 has 13 amino acids. Between the trimmed V and J ends, which lost 0 bases and 8 bases, there was a span of 9 bases. CDR1 is SGHDT and CDR2 is YYEEEE in the germline V gene. Complete variable domain (other parts from reference TRBV5-6 and TRBJ2-1): DAGVTQSPTHLIKTRGQQVTLRCSPKSGHDTVSWYQQALGQGPQFIFQYYEEEERQRGNFPDRFSGHQFPNYSSELNVNALLLGDSALYLCASSLGGGYEQFFGPGTRLTVL.

The chain joins TRBV9 to TRBJ2-1, with D possibly matching TRBD2 (6 bases). This CDR3 comprises 14 residues. The V gene lost 2 bases and the J gene lost 4 bases, with 10 bases spanning the gap. Germline V lookup: CDR1 SGDLS, CDR2 YYNGEE. CDR3 in amino acids: CASSVREHYNEQFF. Here the CDR3 DNA reads TGTGCCAGCAGCGTTCGGGAGCATTACAATGAGCAGTTCTTC. Full variable domain (rest looked up from reference TRBV9 and TRBJ2-1): DSGVTQTPKHLITATGQRVTLRCSPRSGDLSVYWYQQSLDQGLQFLIQYYNGEERAKGNILERFSAQQFPDLHSELNLSSLELGDSALYFCASSVREHYNEQFFGPGTRLTVL.

The DNA of the CDR3 is TGCAGCACCACCGGGACTAGCGGCCGGGGGGGCTCCTACAATGAGCAGTTCTTC. Encoded protein: CSTTGTSGRGGSYNEQFF. The chain couples TRBV29-1 to TRBJ2-1, with TRBD2 matching 11 bases. V shed 8 bases and J 0 bases; nucleotides not matched to a gene: 15. This CDR3 is 18 amino acids long. Per the germline V gene, CDR1 is SQVTM and CDR2 is ANQGSEA.

The V call is TRBV27, the J call TRBJ2-7; 11 bases match TRBD2. The V segment lost 6 bases and the J segment 0 bases; nucleotides outside the gene matches: 10. This CDR3 has 17 residues. Germline-derived CDR1 and CDR2 are MNHEY and SMNVEV (reference sequence). CDR3 bases: TGTGCCAGCAGAACACTAGCGGGGGATATCCCCTCCTACGAGCAGTACTTC. Protein: CASRTLAGDIPSYEQYF.

In regard to this clone: Other nucleotide sequences in the sample specify the same CDR3. V is TRBV7-9 and J is TRBJ1-1; no definite D call. Germline V gene sequence: CDR1 SEHNR, CDR2 FQNEAQ (reference sequence). The length of the CDR3 is 11 residues. Trimming cost V 1 base and J 6 bases, with 3 bases left between them. Here the CDR3 reads CASSLGSEAFF. The DNA of the CDR3 is TGTGCCAGCAGCTTAGGTTCTGAAGCTTTCTTT.

V and J are TRBV10-1 and TRBJ2-7; D is perhaps TRBD1 or TRBD2 (5 bases each). The germline V gene has CDR1 WNHNN and CDR2 SYGVQD (reference sequence). The CDR3 consists of 15 residues. Between the trimmed V and J ends, which lost 2 bases and 7 bases, there was a span of 18 bases. The CDR3 nucleotides read TGCGCCAGCAGTGAGAGAAGGGACCCCGTGGGAGAGCAGTACTTC. Amino acids: CASSERRDPVGEQYF.

The chain is built from TRBV27 and TRBJ2-3; no definite D call. This CDR3 contains 16 residues. Between the trimmed V and J ends, which lost 4 bases and 4 bases, there was a span of 18 bases. CDR1 is MNHEY, CDR2 SMNVEV, per germline (reference sequence). The CDR3 bases are TGTGCCAGCAGTTCCTCGATGGTAGCTGACTCAGATACGCAGTATTTT. It specifies CASSSSMVADSDTQYF.

The chain links TRBV2 to TRBJ2-7; no firm D call. The CDR3 is made up of 13 amino acids. Per germline, CDR1 SNHLY and CDR2 FYNNEI. Trimming removed 0 bases at V and 5 bases at J, with 8 bases between. The CDR3 here is CASSEALGHEQYF. CDR3 bases: TGTGCCAGCAGTGAAGCGCTGGGCCACGAGCAGTACTTC. Drawing the rest from reference TRBV2 and TRBJ2-7, the complete variable domain is EPEVTQTPSHQVTQMGQEVILRCVPISNHLYFYWYRQILGQKVEFLVSFYNNEISEKSEIFDDQFSVERPDGSNFTLKIRSTKLEDSAMYFCASSEALGHEQYFGPGTRLTVT.

The chain is built from TRBV27 and TRBJ2-5, with a possible D match to TRBD1 (5 bases). This CDR3 contains 15 residues. Trimming stripped 5 bases from V and 1 base from J, with 14 bases between. Germline V gene lookup returns CDR1 MNHEY and CDR2 SMNVEV (reference sequence). CDR3 in DNA: TGTGCCAGCAGTCCCATGGACATTGCCCAAGAGACCCAGTACTTC. Its translation: CASSPMDIAQETQYF.

V usage is TRBV29-1 and J usage is TRBJ1-5; D gene unclear. CDR3 size: 15 residues. Trimming shortened V by 3 bases and J by 4 bases, and 16 bases separated the two germline ends. Germline assignment: CDR1 SQVTM and CDR2 ANQGSEA. The CDR3 protein is CSVEFEGEANQPQHF. The CDR3 nucleotides are TGCAGCGTTGAGTTCGAGGGAGAGGCGAATCAGCCCCAGCATTTT.